Detailed here is one T cell receptor (beta chain). The sample originates from a study of blood T cell repertoires in COVID-19. Study background: The United States, Italy and Spain supplied acute and convalescent COVID-19 samples. PBMCs, B-cell-depleted T cells, or T cells provided the cDNA or gDNA that made up the material.

This CDR3 spans 14 amino acids. In germline, CDR1 is SGDLS, CDR2 YYNGEE. The ends were cut back, 0 bases at V and 3 bases at J, with 9 bases in the middle. Per the original methods: Researchers report that nucleated cell counts were estimated from reference gene primer amplification. Data came from immunoSEQ multiplex PCR; TCRdb stores just in-frame clones and leaves some out. V, J and clone size are those of that table, while D and trimming were read from the DNA. Of some 50,000 clones listed, about nine tenths are singletons. The rearrangement uses TRBV9 and TRBJ1-2, with D unclear. The sequence was obtained from a human donor in a cohort sampled during active COVID-19. The specimen was peripheral blood. CDR3 residues: CASSVGEGYYGYTF. The CDR3, as DNA: TGTGCCAGCAGCGTAGGGGAGGGCTACTATGGCTACACCTTC.